This TCR beta chain is drawn from a study of regulatory T cells in long-lasting Graves disease (dated by TCRdb to the early 2020s). Some background on the complete study: Patients with newly diagnosed Graves' disease had been on antithyroid drugs for under 3 months. The study was conducted in China and was registered as a clinical trial. A total of around 35 samples were covered by TCR sequencing, comprising 13 persistent and approximately 20 newly diagnosed Graves' disease patients. Persistent Graves' disease patients were compared with newly diagnosed Graves' disease patients by peripheral blood TCR sequencing and RNA sequencing.

Note on this clonotype: The clone's antigen remains unknown. Base qualities are not provided; no much larger clone lies one nucleotide away.

Library generation was performed with multiplex PCR. The sequencer listed for this sample is Illumina HiSeq 4000. To build TCR beta libraries, CDR3 regions were amplified by Arm-PCR using iRepertoire HTBI primers. Before sequencing, the PCR products underwent gel purification. The authors' pipeline ran thus. A total of roughly 67 TRBV and under 15 TRBJ segments were identified across samples and were used for gene usage analysis of CDR3 amino acid clonotypes. COPE and FqMerger were used to merge the filtered high-quality paired reads into contigs. Contigs were aligned with BLAST to IMGT TRBV, TRBD and TRBJ reference genes, and CDR3 was defined per IMGT. Clonotypes above 0.1% frequency were classified as highly expanded clones. Shannon entropy was used to measure repertoire diversity, and the Gini coefficient was used to measure V-J evenness. Clonotypes shared by more than one individual were considered public. TCRdb reprocessed the public reads (quality trimming at Q25 with fastp, clone calling with MiXCR) and kept in-frame beta chains. Each record represents a unique CDR3 protein, reported with the most common genes and DNA among its rows. The authors' filters were not applied to this entry. The sample table shows about 530,000 distinct CDR3 sequences, and about 15% are seen once. Of the sample, roughly 25% is held by the ten largest clones.

The study at large found these results: Because the primary lesion, thyroid tissue, could not be accessed, the study looked at peripheral blood alone. Sequencing and analysis were restricted to the TCR beta chain. The authors noted that the small sample size was a limitation that may lower accuracy. Preferential use of TRBV28, TRBJ1-2 and TRBJ2-5 was observed in persistent disease, whereas TRBV20-1 and TRBJ2-1 were favored in newly diagnosed disease. Lower TCR Shannon entropy and fewer highly expanded clones were observed in persistent Graves' disease patients than in newly diagnosed patients, which suggested clonal expansion. Patients with persistent disease shared more public clonotypes (about 3,000) than newly diagnosed patients did (roughly 970).

This sample's time point label indicates: newly diagnosed GD, antithyroid drugs for less than 3 months. RNA was extracted from PBMCs in TRIzol for both TCR sequencing and RNA sequencing. Graves' disease was diagnosed according to American Thyroid Association guidelines. Patients for the study were recruited at an endocrinology department in Xi'an, China. Each patient gave roughly 10 milliliters of peripheral blood, collected in an EDTA anticoagulant tube. Ficoll Paque Plus density gradient separation was used to isolate PBMCs, and no further T cell sorting was performed. An Agilent 2100 Bioanalyzer and agarose gel were used to assess RNA quality, and a NanoDrop 2000 was used to measure RNA concentration. From the cysteine up to the phenylalanine, the CDR3 has a length of 15 residues. The DNA shown is the 45-base CDR3, in frame from base 1. The CDR1 and CDR2 encoded by the germline V gene are SGDLS and YYNGEE. V loses 3 bases at its end and J loses 6 bases; junction bases beyond the gene matches: 8.

Separately, the same data were catalogued under a study of T cells in Graves' hyperthyroidism and ophthalmopathy. The second study's authors report: Stable Graves' hyperthyroidism was defined as the absence of progression to ophthalmopathy over 18 months of follow-up. Hyperthyroidism patients were newly diagnosed, had a disease duration of under 2 months, and were aged 18 to 65 years. Exclusion was applied to patients with uncontrolled infections, other autoimmune diseases, pregnancy or lactation. Diagnoses were based on clinical symptoms, serum thyroxine and TRAb, thyroid ultrasound and orbital computed tomography. The first round of RT-PCR for the TCR CDR3 was performed with the HTBI primer set and the Qiagen OneStep RT-PCR kit. Most expanded thyroid clonotypes (frequency above 0.001) were also detected in blood, a finding suggesting that blood repertoires may reflect thyroid immune responses. A model built on a 13 V-J signature distinguished ophthalmopathy from stable hyperthyroidism, reaching about 88% sensitivity and under 84% specificity in cross-validation and 80%/75% in testing. In validation, the model predicted progression to ophthalmopathy a median of 6.5 months before onset, with about 64% sensitivity and about 72% specificity. To identify TCR V-J signatures that set the groups apart, the researchers used a discovery cohort of roughly 100 patients, made up of around 40 with Graves' ophthalmopathy and some 56 with stable Graves' hyperthyroidism. Whether ophthalmopathy could be predicted prospectively was tested in an independent validation cohort made up of under 20 hyperthyroidism patients plus 17 patients who later progressed to ophthalmopathy. The approximately 98 discovery patients were randomly divided into training and test sets at a 7:3 ratio. In more than 5 Graves' hyperthyroidism patients, the study also compared T-cell repertoires from thyroid tissue with T-cell repertoires from blood. After sampling, hyperthyroidism patients received methimazole starting at 30 mg daily, and ophthalmopathy patients received high-dose intravenous methylprednisolone. Libraries were constructed in a second round of multiplex PCR, after which size selection and purification were carried out. Paired-end sequencing of the libraries was performed with 100 bp reads on an Illumina HiSeq2000. SOAPnuke was used to process the raw data, with reads discarded if the reads contained adapters or uncalled bases, had a mean Phred below 15, or lacked an exact constant-primer or identifier match. COPE v1.2.5 was used to merge the high-quality paired reads, and each unique nucleotide sequence was defined as a clonotype. Clonotypes were aligned to IMGT TRBV, TRBD and TRBJ reference segments using MiTCR v1.1. The analysis was restricted to V-J combinations with a frequency above 0.0001, which together covered 99.2% of the repertoires. A TCS score was defined as the ratio of F50 (clonal expansion) to E x V (chaos), with BLOSUM62-based TCRdist applied between CDR3 peptides within each V-J. Welch's t-statistics and random forest reduced 514 V-J features to about 12, which were used in a naive Bayes classifier (R e1071). Sample size was not statistically predetermined, and blinding of investigators to group allocation was not performed. According to the paper, TCR Vbeta CDR3 sequencing was carried out on around 140 peripheral blood samples, which came from fewer than 50 ophthalmopathy, some 73 hyperthyroidism and some 17 progressor patients.

Sequenced material: peripheral blood mononuclear cells (PBMCs), taken at new diagnosis, from a patient treated with antithyroid drugs. This clonotype was obtained from a woman aged 35 to 60 with Graves disease. Donor details come from another sample of the same person, matched by shared clones. The chain couples TRBV9 to TRBJ2-3, with 9 central nucleotides matching TRBD2. The DNA sequence reads TGTGCCAGCAGCGGGAGAGCGGGGGGCCAGGATACGCAGTATTTT. It translates as CASSGRAGGQDTQYF.